Presented here are 21 T cell receptor beta chains from one specimen sequenced in a study of T cell repertoires in cytomegalovirus infection. TCRdb re-called the reads with MiXCR, one entry per CDR3 protein. Of fewer than 200,000 distinct CDR3 sequences listed, 9.5% are singletons. What was sequenced was PBMCs. The receptors were gathered from a human donor in good health (CMV status not recorded). Some clones in this sample may be carry-over from other donors' samples.

This clonotype occurred a few times. J is TRBJ1-4 and V is TRBV28; D is perhaps TRBD1 (5 bases). The germline V gene has CDR1 MDHEN and CDR2 SYDVKM. V was shortened by 3 bases and J by 4 bases, with 9 bases between the two germline ends. This CDR3 region has 14 residues. In nucleotides, the CDR3 is TGTGCCAGCAGTTTGGGGGTGGTTAATGAAAAACTGTTTTTT. Translating it yields CASSLGVVNEKLFF.

The sample holds one count of this clonotype. The chain joins TRBV15 to TRBJ2-4; 10 positions match TRBD2. Per germline, CDR1 LNHNV and CDR2 YYDKDF (reference sequence). The CDR3 extends over 17 amino acids. Germline trimming cut 1 base from V and 0 bases from J; bases unmatched to any gene: 3. The CDR3 sequence is CATSRVTSGIAKNIQYF. The CDR3 coding sequence is TGTGCCACCAGCAGAGTTACTAGCGGGATAGCCAAAAACATTCAGTACTTC. Full variable domain (missing parts from reference TRBV15 and TRBJ2-4): DAMVIQNPRYQVTQFGKPVTLSCSQTLNHNVMYWYQQKSSQAPKLLFHYYDKDFNNEADTPDNFQSRRPNTSFCFLDIRSPGLGDTAMYLCATSRVTSGIAKNIQYFGAGTRLSVL.

The chain couples TRBV24-1 to TRBJ1-5; tentative D call: TRBD1 (6 bases). CDR3 length equals 16 residues. V lost 2 bases, J lost 0 bases, and 10 bases lay in between. Looked up from germline, CDR1 is KGHDR and CDR2 is SFDVKD. The CDR3 sequence: CATSDSPGDSNQPQHF. The CDR3 coding sequence is TGTGCCACCAGTGATTCCCCAGGGGATAGCAATCAGCCCCAGCATTTT.

This clonotype was detected only a few times. The rearrangement joins TRBV28 to TRBJ2-3; possible D gene TRBD2, 6 bases. CDR1 and CDR2 from the germline V gene are MDHEN and SYDVKM. With 2 bases removed from V and 2 bases from J, the gap between germline ends came to 11 bases. The CDR3 has 15 residues. CDR3 DNA sequence: TGTGCCAGCAGTTTACCGGGAGCCGTCACAGATACGCAGTATTTT. Protein: CASSLPGAVTDTQYF.

The chain combines TRBV6-1 with TRBJ2-7; 7 bases are a match to TRBD2. CDR3 length equals 15 residues. With V trimmed by 3 bases and J by 5 bases, 10 bases remained unmatched. Germline CDR1 MNHNS, CDR2 SASEGT. In DNA, the CDR3 is TGTGCCAGCAGTGAGGTAGGACTAGTGAATAACGAGCAGTACTTC. Amino acid sequence: CASSEVGLVNNEQYF.

The chain links TRBV20-1 to TRBJ2-3; the match to TRBD2 covers 7 bases. The CDR3 totals 14 residues. Germline CDR1 DFQATT, CDR2 SNEGSKA (reference sequence). Germline trimming cut 6 bases from V and 4 bases from J; bases unmatched to any gene: 10. CDR3 region: CSAGLVYEADTQYF. In DNA form, the CDR3 reads TGCAGTGCCGGACTAGTCTATGAGGCAGATACGCAGTATTTT.

This clonotype was observed many times. V usage is TRBV15 and J usage is TRBJ1-2, with D possibly matching TRBD1 (5 bases). CDR1 LNHNV and CDR2 YYDKDF come from the germline V gene (reference sequence). With 0 bases removed from V and 4 bases from J, the gap between germline ends came to 12 bases. The CDR3 runs 15 residues. The CDR3 here is CATSRDSAGFYGYTF. The CDR3 bases are TGTGCCACCAGCAGAGATTCCGCAGGGTTCTATGGCTACACCTTC. Looking up the rest from reference TRBV15 and TRBJ1-2 gives the full variable domain: DAMVIQNPRYQVTQFGKPVTLSCSQTLNHNVMYWYQQKSSQAPKLLFHYYDKDFNNEADTPDNFQSRRPNTSFCFLDIRSPGLGDTAMYLCATSRDSAGFYGYTFGSGTRLTVV.

The table lists this clonotype with a few counts. This sequence joins TRBV20-1 and TRBJ2-7; possible D gene TRBD1, 6 bases. V dropped 3 bases and J dropped 5 bases, with 20 bases sitting between them. This CDR3 spans 15 amino acids. Germline V lookup: CDR1 DFQATT, CDR2 SNEGSKA (reference sequence). CDR3 protein: CSARDGQRRGDEQYF. DNA for the CDR3: TGCAGTGCTAGGGATGGACAGCGCCGGGGTGACGAGCAGTACTTC.

This clonotype was found many times. This chain links TRBV7-2 with TRBJ1-5, with D perhaps TRBD1 (5 bases). The germline gives CDR1 SGHTA, CDR2 FQGNSA. The germline V and J ends were trimmed by 3 bases and 6 bases, with 15 bases remaining between them. CDR3 length equals 15 residues. The CDR3 nucleotides read TGTGCCAGCAGCTTGTCCCCGGGGGGAGGTCAGCCCCAGCATTTT. It encodes CASSLSPGGGQPQHF. Combining the CDR3 with reference TRBV7-2 and TRBJ1-5 gives the whole variable domain GAGVSQSPSNKVTEKGKDVELRCDPISGHTALYWYRQSLGQGLEFLIYFQGNSAPDKSGLPSDRFSAERTGGSVSTLTIQRTQQEDSAVYLCASSLSPGGGQPQHFGDGTRLSIL.

This clonotype was picked up a small number of times. V usage is TRBV29-1 and J usage is TRBJ2-5; 9 nucleotides align to TRBD1. Germline loops: CDR1 SQVTM, CDR2 ANQGSEA. CDR3 length: 14 amino acids. V lost 3 bases, J lost 5 bases, and 7 bases stayed unmatched. CDR3 coding DNA: TGCAGCGTTGAGGAGACAGGGGGAGTTGAGACCCAGTACTTC. Protein product: CSVEETGGVETQYF.

This clonotype was counted a few times. The chain couples TRBV25-1 to TRBJ2-1; a weak D match, TRBD1 (5 bases). The CDR3 totals 15 residues. Per the germline V gene, CDR1 is MGHDK and CDR2 is SYGVNS. V shed 0 bases and J shed 2 bases, with 8 bases lying between them. In DNA, the CDR3 is TGTGCCAGCAGTGAATATCAGGGCGCCTACAATGAGCAGTTCTTC. Translating gives CASSEYQGAYNEQFF.

At least ten counts were recorded for this clonotype. This chain links TRBV7-2 with TRBJ1-2; D gene unclear. V lost 1 base to trimming and J lost 0 bases, with 9 bases between them. Germline CDR1 SGHTA, CDR2 FQGNSA. The CDR3 contains 15 residues. As DNA, the CDR3 is TGTGCCAGCAGCTTAGATGACGGCCCTAACTATGGCTACACCTTC. This encodes CASSLDDGPNYGYTF.

Ten or more counts support this clonotype. The V and J genes are TRBV6-2 or TRBV6-3 and TRBJ1-5; D unclear. V was cut by 4 bases and J by 4 bases, with 17 bases left in between. Germline-derived CDR1 and CDR2 are MNHEY and SVGEGT. There are 16 residues in the CDR3. This CDR3 reads CASSSTSGASNQPQHF. CDR3 bases: TGTGCCAGCAGTTCAACTTCGGGAGCTTCTAATCAGCCCCAGCATTTT.

This clonotype has at least ten counts. The chain combines TRBV7-8 with TRBJ2-1, with D perhaps matching TRBD2 (6 bases). The CDR3 has 16 residues. Germline lookup yields CDR1 SGHVS and CDR2 FQNEAQ. V shed 2 bases and J shed 0 bases, with 11 bases lying between them. For the CDR3, the DNA is TGTGCCAGCAGCTTACGCGGGGCCCCCTCCTACAATGAGCAGTTCTTC. It encodes CASSLRGAPSYNEQFF.

This clonotype was detected many times. The rearrangement uses TRBV24-1 and TRBJ1-1; D unresolved. V lost 1 base and J lost 10, with 12 bases in between. The germline CDR1 and CDR2 sequences are KGHDR and SFDVKD. This CDR3 has 13 amino acids. The CDR3 coding sequence is TGTGCCACCAGTGATTTAGGGTTGGAGAGAGCTTTCTTT. Its translation: CATSDLGLERAFF.

The genes are TRBV20-1 and TRBJ2-7; 10 bases map to TRBD1. Germline values: CDR1 DFQATT, CDR2 SNEGSKA (reference sequence). Trimming cost V 4 bases and J 5 bases; bases outside gene matches: 5. The CDR3 covers 13 residues. The CDR3 region is CSANRDRGHEQYF. In DNA form, the CDR3 reads TGCAGTGCTAACCGGGACAGGGGCCACGAGCAGTACTTC.

This clonotype appeared many times. The chain is built from TRBV11-2 and TRBJ1-1, with a tentative D call TRBD1 (5 bases). Germline-derived CDR1 and CDR2 are SGHAT and FQNNGV. CDR3 length: 15 amino acids. Trimming took off 5 bases at V and 4 bases at J, with 17 bases between the two ends. The CDR3 reads CASSAGIGLSTEAFF. The CDR3 nucleotides are TGTGCCAGCAGCGCAGGGATCGGTCTGAGCACTGAAGCTTTCTTT.

This clonotype was seen repeatedly, ten times or more. V usage is TRBV7-2 and J usage is TRBJ2-3; D is possibly TRBD1 or TRBD2 (6 bases each). Germline V gives CDR1 SGHTA, CDR2 FQGNSA. V shed 5 bases and J shed 3 bases, with 15 bases lying between them. This CDR3 has 15 amino acids. The CDR3 here is CASSRGGPNTDTQYF. In nucleotides, the CDR3 is TGTGCCAGCAGCCGAGGGGGGCCTAATACAGATACGCAGTATTTT.

The gene calls are TRBV5-1 and TRBJ1-4, with unresolved D. The CDR3 runs 14 residues. V was pared by 2 bases and J by 0 bases, with 5 bases between. Germline CDR1 is SGHRS and CDR2 is YFSETQ. CDR3 residues: CASSLGSTNEKLFF. CDR3 bases: TGCGCCAGCAGCTTAGGTTCAACTAATGAAAAACTGTTTTTT.

This clonotype occurred many times. CDR3 nucleotide sequence: TGTGCCAGCGCTATAAACCGATTTGATTCACCCCTCCACTTT. It encodes CASAINRFDSPLHF. The chain has TRBV7-8 and TRBJ1-6; unclear D gene. Germline CDR1 is SGHVS and CDR2 is FQNEAQ. CDR3 size: 14 residues. Trimming pared 8 bases from V and 8 bases from J, leaving 16 bases between.

This clonotype was observed a few times. A single base separates this from a much larger clone, so it may be a read error. The V gene is TRBV7-2, the J gene TRBJ2-1; 10 bases map to TRBD1. This CDR3 is built from 16 residues. Losses at the gene ends were 3 bases for V and 5 bases for J; bases not matched to a gene: 7. Germline-derived CDR1 and CDR2 are SGHTA and FQGNSA. The CDR3 nucleotides are TGTGCCAGCAGCTTGCGGACAGGGGGGGTTCACAATGAGCAGTTCTTC. As protein: CASSLRTGGVHNEQFF.